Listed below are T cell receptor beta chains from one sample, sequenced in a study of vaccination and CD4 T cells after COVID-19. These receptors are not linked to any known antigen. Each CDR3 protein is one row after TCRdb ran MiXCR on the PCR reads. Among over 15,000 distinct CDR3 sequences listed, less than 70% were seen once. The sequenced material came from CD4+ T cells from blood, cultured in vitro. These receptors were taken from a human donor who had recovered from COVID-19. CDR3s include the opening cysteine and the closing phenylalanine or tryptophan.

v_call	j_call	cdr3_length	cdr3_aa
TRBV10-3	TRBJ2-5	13	CASRGGGLETQYF
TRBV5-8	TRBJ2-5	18	CAILNRDSLTPHQETQYF
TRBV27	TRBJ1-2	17	CASSRGGDPNRNYGYTF
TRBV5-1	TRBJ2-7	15	CASSLRVTETGEQYF
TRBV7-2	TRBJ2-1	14	CASSLAPEGNEQFF
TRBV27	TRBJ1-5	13	CASSLVGNQPQHF
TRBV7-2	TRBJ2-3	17	CASSLWDRTEPPDTQYF
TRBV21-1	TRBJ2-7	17	CASSKDSNLDFTYEQYF
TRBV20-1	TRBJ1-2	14	CSARSHGGNYGYTF
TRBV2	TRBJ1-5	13	CASNSQNNQPQHF
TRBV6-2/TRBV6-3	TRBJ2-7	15	CASSYALIRPMEQYF
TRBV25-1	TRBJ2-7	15	CASSEASGGDYEQYF
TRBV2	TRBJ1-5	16	CASSGQGWGFDQPQHF
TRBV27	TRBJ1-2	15	CASRWGGLLNYGYTF
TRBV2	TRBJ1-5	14	CASREGLSNQPQHF
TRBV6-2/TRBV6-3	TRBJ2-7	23	CASTNQTSMYLCASRGSSYEQYF
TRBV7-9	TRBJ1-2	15	CASATPTGDGYGYTF
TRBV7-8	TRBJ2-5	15	CASSSRAGAGETQYF
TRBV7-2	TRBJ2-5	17	CASSRSGGGGSMETQYF
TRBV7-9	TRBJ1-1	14	CASDPGQGFAEAFF
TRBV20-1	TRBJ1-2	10	CSVTGNGYTF
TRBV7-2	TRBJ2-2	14	CASSLGYGTGELFF
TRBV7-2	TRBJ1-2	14	CASSQTTGLYGYTF
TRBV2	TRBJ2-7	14	CASSLQGLGYEQYF
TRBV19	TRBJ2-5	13	CASSIRGPETQYF